A selection of T cell receptor beta chains follows, all from one sample in a study of blood T cell repertoires in COVID-19. The assay was immunoSEQ multiplex PCR, and TCRdb's table has in-frame clones only and misses some. Of fewer than 250,000 clones in the sample, 84% were seen once. Sample: peripheral blood. The receptor source for this set is a man between 45 and 60 years old with acute or convalescent COVID-19. Both conserved end residues are part of each CDR3. The D gene is left open where the match is weak. The listing skips clone size in some rows; elsewhere it reads once, few, many or a size class.

>TRBJ2-4|TRBD2|TRBV24-1|once
TGTGCCACCAGTGATCCCGGGAGGGAGACCATTCAGTACTTC
CATSDPGRETIQYF
>TRBJ2-1|TRBD2|TRBV5-1|once
TGCGCCAGCAGCTTGTGGGGGAGGGCCTCCTCCTACAATGAGCAGTTCTTC
CASSLWGRASSYNEQFF
>TRBJ2-7|.|TRBV13|.
TGTGCCAGCAGCTTATCTCTCAGAAGTGGACGCCAAACGGGATACGAGCAGTACTTC
CASSLSLRSGRQTGYEQYF
>TRBJ2-5|.|TRBV20-1|.
TGCAGTGCTAGGCCACTAGAGACCCAGTACTTC
CSARPLETQYF
>TRBJ1-1|.|TRBV4-2|.
TGTGCCAGCAGGGGCTTAGGTGTGAGGGACACTGAAGCTTTCTTT
CASRGLGVRDTEAFF
>TRBJ2-7|TRBD2|TRBV18|few
TGTGCCAGCTCGCCAGGGAGGGCCTACGAGCAGTACTTC
CASSPGRAYEQYF
>TRBJ1-1|.|TRBV11-1|few
TGTGCCAGCAGCTTAGCCGGGGGTGAAGCTTTCTTT
CASSLAGGEAFF
>TRBJ2-1|TRBD2|TRBV24-1|.
TGTGCCACCAGCGGGGGGACTGGCTCCTACAATGAGCAGTTCTTC
CATSGGTGSYNEQFF
>TRBJ2-1|TRBD2|TRBV5-1|few
TGCGCCAGCAGCTCGGGGACTAGCGGGAACAATGAGCAGTTCTTC
CASSSGTSGNNEQFF
>TRBJ1-2|.|TRBV10-3|.
TGTGCCATCAGTGAGTCGGAGGCCTATGGCTACACCTTC
CAISESEAYGYTF
>TRBJ2-5|.|TRBV4-1|.
TGCGCCAGCAGCCAAGATCCCGGAGAGGAGACCCAGTACTTC
CASSQDPGEETQYF
>TRBJ2-2|TRBD2|TRBV3-1/TRBV3-2|.
TGTGCCAGCAGCCGAAGGGCGGGAGGCACCGGGGAGCTGTTTTTT
CASSRRAGGTGELFF
>TRBJ2-1|.|TRBV12-3/TRBV12-4|.
TGTGCCAGCAGTTCAATTAGTGTGCAGTTCTTC
CASSSISVQFF
>TRBJ1-2|.|TRBV5-1|.
TGCGCCAGCAGCTTGTGGCGGGATGAGAATGGCTACACCTTC
CASSLWRDENGYTF
>TRBJ2-1|TRBD2|TRBV6-4|.
TGTGCCACCCGGACTAGCGGGACCCCGGGTTCCTACAATGAGCAGTTCTTC
CATRTSGTPGSYNEQFF
>TRBJ1-1|.|TRBV19|.
TGTGCCAGTCCCCCGACGGCAGGGACTGAAGCTTTCTTT
CASPPTAGTEAFF
>TRBJ1-1|.|TRBV18|few
TGTGCCAGCTCACCATGGGGCCGGGACACTGAAGCTTTCTTT
CASSPWGRDTEAFF
>TRBJ1-4|TRBD1|TRBV28|few
TGTGCCAGCAGTCAATTACAGGGGGTTAATGAAAAACTGTTTTTT
CASSQLQGVNEKLFF
>TRBJ2-2|TRBD2|TRBV11-2|few
TGTGCCAGCAGCAACCGGGGGGGCCATAGCGGGGAGCTGTTTTTT
CASSNRGGHSGELFF
>TRBJ1-1|.|TRBV9|once
TGTGCCAGCAGCGTAGAAGGGAGTACGGGCACTGAAGCTTTCTTT
CASSVEGSTGTEAFF
>TRBJ2-7|TRBD1|TRBV6-5|.
TGTGCCAGCAGTTACTCATTGGGACAGGGATTCTACGAGCAGTACTTC
CASSYSLGQGFYEQYF
>TRBJ2-1|TRBD2|TRBV6-5|.
TGTGCCAGCAAGGTACAGCGGGAGTACAATGAGCAGTTCTTC
CASKVQREYNEQFF
>TRBJ2-1|.|TRBV12-3/TRBV12-4|.
TGTGCCAGCAGAAACAGCTCCTACAATGAGCAGTTCTTC
CASRNSSYNEQFF
>TRBJ2-1|.|TRBV9|.
TGTGCCAGCAGCGTAGCCGACTGGCGAAGCTCCTACAATGAGCAGTTCTTC
CASSVADWRSSYNEQFF
>TRBJ2-1|TRBD2|TRBV7-9|.
TGTGCCAGCAGCTTGGGGACTAGCGGTTACAATGAGCAGTTCTTC
CASSLGTSGYNEQFF
>TRBJ2-1|TRBD2|TRBV29-1|.
TGCAGCGCTAGACTAGCGGCCTCCTACAATGAGCAGTTCTTC
CSARLAASYNEQFF
>TRBJ2-5|.|TRBV5-4|few
TGTGCCAGCAGCCTTAAGGGGGATGGTGGGTCCCAGTACTTC
CASSLKGDGGSQYF
>TRBJ2-7|.|TRBV25-1|.
TGTGCCAGCAGATACAACTCCTACGAGCAGTACTTC
CASRYNSYEQYF
>TRBJ2-3|TRBD2|TRBV11-3|.
TGTGCCAGCAGCCCGCCCACTGGGGGGGTGAGGGGGCAGTATTTT
CASSPPTGGVRGQYF
>TRBJ2-1|.|TRBV3-1/TRBV3-2|many
TGTGCCAGCAGCCAACCGACGGGGGGCCGCTACAATGAGCAGTTCTTC
CASSQPTGGRYNEQFF
>TRBJ1-2|TRBD1|TRBV25-1|.
TGTGCCAGCAGTGAAGTTGGGGACAGGGATAACTATGGCTACACCTTC
CASSEVGDRDNYGYTF
>TRBJ2-3|.|TRBV5-1|.
TGCGCCAGCAGCTTGTATTCTACCACAGATACGCAGTATTTT
CASSLYSTTDTQYF
>TRBJ2-1|.|TRBV5-1|.
TGCGCCAGCAGCTTGGCCGGGGTAGTATCCTACAATGAGCAGTTCTTC
CASSLAGVVSYNEQFF
>TRBJ2-5|.|TRBV18|few
TGTGCCAGCTCACCGAGCCGGCAAGAGACCCAGTACTTC
CASSPSRQETQYF
>TRBJ2-5|TRBD2|TRBV5-1|.
TGCGCCAGCAGCCCGCGGGGGGCTAGCGGGGGGCCGGGGCAAGAGACCCAGTACTTC
CASSPRGASGGPGQETQYF
>TRBJ1-1|.|TRBV6-1|.
TGTGCCAGCAGGCCTAGGACAGACATGAACACTGAAGCTTTCTTT
CASRPRTDMNTEAFF
>TRBJ2-1|.|TRBV30|.
TGTGCCTGGAAGGGGGGGGCCCACAATGAGCAGTTCTTC
CAWKGGAHNEQFF